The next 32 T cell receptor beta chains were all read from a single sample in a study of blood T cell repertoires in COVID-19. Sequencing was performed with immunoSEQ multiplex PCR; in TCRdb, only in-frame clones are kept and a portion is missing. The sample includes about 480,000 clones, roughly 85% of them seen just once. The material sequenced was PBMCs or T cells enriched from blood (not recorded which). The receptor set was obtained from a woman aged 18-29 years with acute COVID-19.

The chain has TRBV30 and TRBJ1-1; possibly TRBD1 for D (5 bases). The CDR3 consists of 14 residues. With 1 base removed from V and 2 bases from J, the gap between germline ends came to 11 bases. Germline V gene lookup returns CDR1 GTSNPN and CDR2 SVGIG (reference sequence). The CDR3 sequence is CAWSETALNTEAFF. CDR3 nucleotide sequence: TGTGCCTGGAGTGAGACAGCCCTAAACACTGAAGCTTTCTTT.

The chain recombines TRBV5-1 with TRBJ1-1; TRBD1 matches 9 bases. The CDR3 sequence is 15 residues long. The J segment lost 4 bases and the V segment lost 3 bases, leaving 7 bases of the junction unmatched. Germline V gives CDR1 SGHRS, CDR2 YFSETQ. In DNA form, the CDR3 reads TGCGCCAGCAGCTATGGACAGGGGCCAGGCACTGAAGCTTTCTTT. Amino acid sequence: CASSYGQGPGTEAFF. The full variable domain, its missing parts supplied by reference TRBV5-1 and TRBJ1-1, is KAGVTQTPRYLIKTRGQQVTLSCSPISGHRSVSWYQQTPGQGLQFLFEYFSETQRNKGNFPGRFSGRQFSNSRSEMNVSTLELGDSALYLCASSYGQGPGTEAFFGQGTRLTVV.

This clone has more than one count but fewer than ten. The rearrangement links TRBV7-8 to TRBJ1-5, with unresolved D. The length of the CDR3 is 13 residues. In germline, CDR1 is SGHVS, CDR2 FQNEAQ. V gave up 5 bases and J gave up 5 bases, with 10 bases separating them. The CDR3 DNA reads TGTGCCAGCAGCCAAGAAAACTATCAGCCCCAGCATTTT. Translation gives CASSQENYQPQHF. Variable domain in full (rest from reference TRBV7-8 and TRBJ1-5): GAGVSQSPRYKVAKRGQDVALRCDPISGHVSLFWYQQALGQGPEFLTYFQNEAQLDKSGLPSDRFFAERPEGSVSTLKIQRTQQEDSAVYLCASSQENYQPQHFGDGTRLSIL.

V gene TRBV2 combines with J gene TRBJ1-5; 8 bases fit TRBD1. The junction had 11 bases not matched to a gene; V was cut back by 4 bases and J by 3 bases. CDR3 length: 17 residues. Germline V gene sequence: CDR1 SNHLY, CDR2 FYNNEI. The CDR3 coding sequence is TGTGCCAGCAGTGGTCGCGGACAGGGAGTACCCAATCAGCCCCAGCATTTT. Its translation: CASSGRGQGVPNQPQHF.

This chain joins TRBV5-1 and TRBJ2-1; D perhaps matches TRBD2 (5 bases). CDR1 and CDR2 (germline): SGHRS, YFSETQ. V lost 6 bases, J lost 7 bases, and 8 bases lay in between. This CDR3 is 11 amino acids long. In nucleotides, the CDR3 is TGCGCCAGCAATACGGGGAATGAGCAGTTCTTC. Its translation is CASNTGNEQFF.

The CDR3 protein is CASSAAAGSFTGELFF. The DNA for the CDR3 is TGTGCCAGCAGCGCCGCGGCAGGGTCGTTCACCGGGGAGCTGTTTTTT. The chain carries TRBV11-3 and TRBJ2-2; tentatively, D is TRBD1 (5 bases). V lost 5 bases, J lost 4 bases, and 17 bases lay in between. CDR3 length equals 16 residues. Germline CDR1 is SGHNT and CDR2 is YENEEA.

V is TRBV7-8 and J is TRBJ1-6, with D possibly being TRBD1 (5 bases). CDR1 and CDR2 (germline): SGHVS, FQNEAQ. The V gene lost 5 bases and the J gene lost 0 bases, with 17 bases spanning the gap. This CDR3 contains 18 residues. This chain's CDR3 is CASSTTTESSSYNSPLHF. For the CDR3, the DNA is TGTGCCAGCAGCACCACGACAGAGTCGAGCTCCTATAATTCACCCCTCCACTTT.

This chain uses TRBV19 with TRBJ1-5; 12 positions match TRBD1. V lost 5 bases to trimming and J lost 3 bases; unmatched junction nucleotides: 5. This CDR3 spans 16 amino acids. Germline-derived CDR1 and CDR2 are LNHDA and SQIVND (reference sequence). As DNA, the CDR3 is TGTGCCAGTAGTCGAAGGGACAGGGGGCTCAATCAGCCCCAGCATTTT. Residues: CASSRRDRGLNQPQHF.

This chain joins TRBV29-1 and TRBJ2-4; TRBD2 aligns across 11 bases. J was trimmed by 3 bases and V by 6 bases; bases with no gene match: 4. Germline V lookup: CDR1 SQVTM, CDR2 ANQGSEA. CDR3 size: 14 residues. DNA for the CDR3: TGCAGCGTCTCAGGGACTAGCGGCAAAAACATTCAGTACTTC. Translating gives CSVSGTSGKNIQYF.

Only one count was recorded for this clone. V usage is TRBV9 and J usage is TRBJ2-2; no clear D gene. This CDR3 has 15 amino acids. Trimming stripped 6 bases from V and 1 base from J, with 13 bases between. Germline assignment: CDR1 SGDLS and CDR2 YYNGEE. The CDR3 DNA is TGTGCCAGCACCTCTTCGACTGAGAACACCGGGGAGCTGTTTTTT. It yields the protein CASTSSTENTGELFF.

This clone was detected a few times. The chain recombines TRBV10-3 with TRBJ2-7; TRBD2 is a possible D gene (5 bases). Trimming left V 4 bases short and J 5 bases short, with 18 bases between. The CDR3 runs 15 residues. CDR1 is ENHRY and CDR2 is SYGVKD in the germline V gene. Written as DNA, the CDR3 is TGTGCCATCAGTGCCCCTCAATCCGGGAACGACGAGCAGTACTTC. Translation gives CAISAPQSGNDEQYF.

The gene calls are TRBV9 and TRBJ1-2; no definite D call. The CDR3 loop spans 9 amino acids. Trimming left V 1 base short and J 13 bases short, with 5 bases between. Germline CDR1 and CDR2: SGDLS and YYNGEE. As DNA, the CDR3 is TGTGCCAGCAGCGTACCTCCCACCTTC. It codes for CASSVPPTF.

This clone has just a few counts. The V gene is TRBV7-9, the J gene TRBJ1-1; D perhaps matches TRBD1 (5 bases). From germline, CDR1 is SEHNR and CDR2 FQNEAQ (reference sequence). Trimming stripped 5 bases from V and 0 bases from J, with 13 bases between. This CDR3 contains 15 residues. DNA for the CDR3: TGTGCCAGCAGCGCCAGACAGCAAATGAACACTGAAGCTTTCTTT. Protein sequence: CASSARQQMNTEAFF.

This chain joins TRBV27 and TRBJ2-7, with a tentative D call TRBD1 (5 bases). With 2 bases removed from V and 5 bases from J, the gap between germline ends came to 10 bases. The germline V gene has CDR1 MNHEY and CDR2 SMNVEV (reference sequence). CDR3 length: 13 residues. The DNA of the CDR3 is TGTGCCAGCAGTTTAACAGGCATCCACGAGCAGTACTTC. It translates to CASSLTGIHEQYF.

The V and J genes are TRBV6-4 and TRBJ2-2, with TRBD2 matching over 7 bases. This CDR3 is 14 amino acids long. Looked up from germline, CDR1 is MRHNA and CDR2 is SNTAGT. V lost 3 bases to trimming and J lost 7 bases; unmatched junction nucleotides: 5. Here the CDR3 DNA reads TGTGCCAGCAGTGAGCAGCGGGATCTCGGGGAGCTGTTTTTT. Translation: CASSEQRDLGELFF.

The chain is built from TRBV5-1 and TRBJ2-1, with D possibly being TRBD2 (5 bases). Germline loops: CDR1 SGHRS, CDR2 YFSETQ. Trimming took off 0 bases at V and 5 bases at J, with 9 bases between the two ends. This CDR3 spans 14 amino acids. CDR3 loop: CASSLVPTNNEQFF. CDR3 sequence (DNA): TGCGCCAGCAGCTTGGTCCCGACTAACAATGAGCAGTTCTTC.

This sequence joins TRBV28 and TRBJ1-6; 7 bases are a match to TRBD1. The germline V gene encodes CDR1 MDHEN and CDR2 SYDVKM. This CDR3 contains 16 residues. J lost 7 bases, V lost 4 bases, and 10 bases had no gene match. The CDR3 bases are TGTGCCAGCAGTTCCGACAGGGTGATTTTAAATTCACCCCTCCACTTT. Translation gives CASSSDRVILNSPLHF. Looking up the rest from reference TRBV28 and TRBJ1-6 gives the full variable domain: DVKVTQSSRYLVKRTGEKVFLECVQDMDHENMFWYRQDPGLGLRLIYFSYDVKMKEKGDIPEGYSVSREKKERFSLILESASTNQTSMYLCASSSDRVILNSPLHFGNGTRLTVT.

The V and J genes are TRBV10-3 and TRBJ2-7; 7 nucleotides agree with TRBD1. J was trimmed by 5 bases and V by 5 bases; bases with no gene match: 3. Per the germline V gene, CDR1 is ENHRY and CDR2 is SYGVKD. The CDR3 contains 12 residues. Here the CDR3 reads CAISYRGDEQYF. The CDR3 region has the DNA TGTGCCATCAGTTACAGGGGCGACGAGCAGTACTTC.

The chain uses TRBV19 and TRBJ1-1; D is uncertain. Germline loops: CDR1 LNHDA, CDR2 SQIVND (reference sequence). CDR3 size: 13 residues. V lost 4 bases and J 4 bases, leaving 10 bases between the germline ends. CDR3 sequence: CASSTGLGTEAFF. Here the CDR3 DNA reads TGTGCCAGTAGTACTGGACTCGGCACTGAAGCTTTCTTT. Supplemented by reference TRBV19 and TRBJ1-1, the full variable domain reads DGGITQSPKYLFRKEGQNVTLSCEQNLNHDAMYWYRQDPGQGLRLIYYSQIVNDFQKGDIAEGYSVSREKKESFPLTVTSAQKNPTAFYLCASSTGLGTEAFFGQGTRLTVV.

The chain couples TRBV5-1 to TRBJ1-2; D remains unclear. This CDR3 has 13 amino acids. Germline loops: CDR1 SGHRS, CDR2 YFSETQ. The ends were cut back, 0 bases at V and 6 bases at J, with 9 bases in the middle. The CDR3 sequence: CASSLVRPDGYTF. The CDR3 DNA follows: TGCGCCAGCAGCTTGGTGCGCCCCGATGGCTACACCTTC.

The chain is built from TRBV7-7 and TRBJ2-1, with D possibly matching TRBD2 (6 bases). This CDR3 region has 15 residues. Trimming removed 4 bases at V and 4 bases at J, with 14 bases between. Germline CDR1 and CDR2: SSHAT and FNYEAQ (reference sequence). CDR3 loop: CASSSGSGQYNEQFF. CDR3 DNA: TGTGCCAGCAGCTCCGGGAGCGGACAATACAATGAGCAGTTCTTC.

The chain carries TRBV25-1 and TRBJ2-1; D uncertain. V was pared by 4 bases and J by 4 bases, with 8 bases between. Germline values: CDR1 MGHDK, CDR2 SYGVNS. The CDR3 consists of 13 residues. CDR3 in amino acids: CASSASPYNEQFF. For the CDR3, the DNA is TGTGCCAGCAGTGCCTCCCCTTACAATGAGCAGTTCTTC.

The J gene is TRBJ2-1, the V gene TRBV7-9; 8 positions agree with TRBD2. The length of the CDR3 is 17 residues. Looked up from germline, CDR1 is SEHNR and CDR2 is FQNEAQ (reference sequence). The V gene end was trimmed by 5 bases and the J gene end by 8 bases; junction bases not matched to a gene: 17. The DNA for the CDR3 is TGTGCCAGCAGCCCCCAAACGAAACTAGCGGTGAGGGATGAGCAGTTCTTC. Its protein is CASSPQTKLAVRDEQFF.

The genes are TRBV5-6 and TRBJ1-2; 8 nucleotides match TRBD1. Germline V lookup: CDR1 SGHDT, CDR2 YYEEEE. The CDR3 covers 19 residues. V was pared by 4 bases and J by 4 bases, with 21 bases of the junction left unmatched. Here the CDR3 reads CASSPINRGGGIRSYGYTF. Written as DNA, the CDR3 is TGTGCCAGCAGCCCGATTAACAGGGGGGGAGGAATTAGGAGCTATGGCTACACCTTC.

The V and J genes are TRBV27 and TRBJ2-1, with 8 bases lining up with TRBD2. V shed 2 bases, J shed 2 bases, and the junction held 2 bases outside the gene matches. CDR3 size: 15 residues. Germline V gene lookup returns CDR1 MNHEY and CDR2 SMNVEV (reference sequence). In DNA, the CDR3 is TGTGCCAGCAGTTTAAGCGGGAGCGCCTACAATGAGCAGTTCTTC. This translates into CASSLSGSAYNEQFF.

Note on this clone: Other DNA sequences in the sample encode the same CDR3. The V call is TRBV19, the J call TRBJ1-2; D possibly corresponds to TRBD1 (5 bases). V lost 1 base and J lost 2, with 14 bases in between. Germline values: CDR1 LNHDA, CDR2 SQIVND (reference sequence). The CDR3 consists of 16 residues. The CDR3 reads CASSIGGGGRNYGYTF. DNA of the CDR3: TGTGCCAGTAGTATAGGCGGGGGAGGACGGAACTATGGCTACACCTTC.

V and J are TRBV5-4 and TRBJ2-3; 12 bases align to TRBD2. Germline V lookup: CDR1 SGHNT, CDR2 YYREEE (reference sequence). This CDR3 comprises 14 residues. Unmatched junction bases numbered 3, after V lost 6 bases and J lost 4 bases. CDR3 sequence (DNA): TGTGCCAGCATTGGACTAGCGGGACCAGATACGCAGTATTTT. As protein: CASIGLAGPDTQYF.

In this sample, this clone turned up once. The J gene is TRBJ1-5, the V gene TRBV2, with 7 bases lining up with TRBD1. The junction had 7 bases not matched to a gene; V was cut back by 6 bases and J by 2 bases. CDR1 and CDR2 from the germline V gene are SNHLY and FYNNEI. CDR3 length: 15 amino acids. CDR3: CASRETGAGNQPQHF. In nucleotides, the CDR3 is TGTGCCAGCAGGGAAACAGGGGCTGGCAATCAGCCCCAGCATTTT. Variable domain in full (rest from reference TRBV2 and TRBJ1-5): EPEVTQTPSHQVTQMGQEVILRCVPISNHLYFYWYRQILGQKVEFLVSFYNNEISEKSEIFDDQFSVERPDGSNFTLKIRSTKLEDSAMYFCASRETGAGNQPQHFGDGTRLSIL.

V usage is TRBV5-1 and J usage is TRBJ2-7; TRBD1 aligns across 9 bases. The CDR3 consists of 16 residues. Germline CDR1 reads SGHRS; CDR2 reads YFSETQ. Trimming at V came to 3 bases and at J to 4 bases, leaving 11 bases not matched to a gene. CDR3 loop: CASSSTTGTGQYEQYF. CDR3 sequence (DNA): TGCGCCAGCAGCTCAACCACCGGGACAGGGCAATACGAGCAGTACTTC.

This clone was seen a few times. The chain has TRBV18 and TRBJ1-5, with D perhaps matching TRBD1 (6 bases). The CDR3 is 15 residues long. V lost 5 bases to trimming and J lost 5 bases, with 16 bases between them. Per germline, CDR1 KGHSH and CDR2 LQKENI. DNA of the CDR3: TGTGCCAGCTCAAGTGGACAGAGCGACGATCAGCCCCAGCATTTT. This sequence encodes CASSSGQSDDQPQHF. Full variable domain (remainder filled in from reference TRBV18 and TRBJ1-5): NAGVMQNPRHLVRRRGQEARLRCSPMKGHSHVYWYRQLPEEGLKFMVYLQKENIIDESGMPKERFSAEFPKEGPSILRIQQVVRGDSAAYFCASSSGQSDDQPQHFGDGTRLSIL.

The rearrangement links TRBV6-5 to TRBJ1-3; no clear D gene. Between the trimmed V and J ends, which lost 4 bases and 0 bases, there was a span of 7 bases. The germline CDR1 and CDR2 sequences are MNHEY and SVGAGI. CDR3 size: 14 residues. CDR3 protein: CASSSINSGNTIYF. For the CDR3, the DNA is TGTGCCAGCAGTTCCATCAACTCTGGAAACACCATATATTTT.

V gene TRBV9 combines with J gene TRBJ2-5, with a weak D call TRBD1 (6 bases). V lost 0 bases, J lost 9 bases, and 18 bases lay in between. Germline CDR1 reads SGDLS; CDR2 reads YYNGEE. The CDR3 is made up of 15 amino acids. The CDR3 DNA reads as TGTGCCAGCAGCGTAGGTCAGGGGACACGTTTGGCCCAGTACTTC. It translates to CASSVGQGTRLAQYF.